The present TCR beta chain was sequenced within a study of blood T cell repertoires in COVID-19. Across the whole study: Acute and convalescent COVID-19 specimens originated in the United States, Italy and Spain.

Original handling: Cell counts per sample came from amplifying reference gene primers. Profiling relied on immunoSEQ multiplex PCR, and the TCRdb table lists in-frame clones only, not all of them. The DNA gave D and trimming, while V, J and clone size come from that table. This sample has approximately 280,000 clones, with nearly 90% found just once. The V end was cut by 3 bases, the J end by 3 bases, with 12 bases between. The germline V gene encodes CDR1 DFQATT and CDR2 SNEGSKA (reference sequence). This CDR3 region has 14 residues. In assigning cohorts, the study relied on participant-reported clinical history.

This receptor was obtained from a woman under 30 with acute COVID-19. The chain uses TRBV20-1 and TRBJ1-5, with a possible D match to TRBD1 (6 bases). Input material: PBMCs or T cells enriched from blood (not recorded which). CDR3 DNA: TGCAGTGCTAGTGCCGACAGGTTCAATCAGCCCCAGCATTTT. Residues: CSASADRFNQPQHF.